The sequence of this T cell receptor beta chain was determined in a study of blood T cell repertoires in COVID-19. Overall study: Sources were T cells, B-cell-depleted T cells, or PBMCs; the material itself was cDNA or gDNA.

As handled by the study authors: Amplification from reference gene primers served as the basis for estimated nucleated cell counts. Assay: immunoSEQ multiplex PCR; the TCRdb copy retains only in-frame clones and omits some. The DNA was the basis for D and trimming; V, J and clone size are from that table. Of approximately 250,000 clones listed, about 87% are singletons. Participants, 18 to 89 years old, spanned around 26 US areas. Allocation to cohorts depended on clinical history reported by the participants. CDR3 length equals 15 residues. Trimming took 5 bases from V and 9 from J; bases not matched to a gene: 9. Looked up from germline, CDR1 is MNHEY and CDR2 is SMNVEV (reference sequence).

The clonotype was recovered from a woman aged 40 to 49 with acute COVID-19. The sample comprised PBMCs or T cells enriched from blood (not recorded which). This chain links TRBV27 with TRBJ2-1; 11 bases are shared with TRBD1. The CDR3 sequence: CASSRAGTGGGEQFF. In DNA, the CDR3 is TGTGCCAGCAGTCGAGCCGGGACAGGGGGGGGTGAGCAGTTCTTC.